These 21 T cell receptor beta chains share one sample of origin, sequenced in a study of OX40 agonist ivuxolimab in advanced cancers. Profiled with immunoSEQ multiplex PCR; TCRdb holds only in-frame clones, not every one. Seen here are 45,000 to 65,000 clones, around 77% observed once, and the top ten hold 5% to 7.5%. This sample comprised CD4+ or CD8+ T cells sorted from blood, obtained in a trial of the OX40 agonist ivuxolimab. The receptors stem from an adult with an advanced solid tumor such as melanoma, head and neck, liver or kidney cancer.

CDR3 sequence reads: CASSRGQEDGYTF. CDR3 sequence (DNA): TGTGCCAGCAGCAGGGGGCAAGAAGATGGCTACACCTTC. The V gene is TRBV9, the J gene TRBJ1-2; 7 bases align to TRBD1. J gave up 6 bases and V 4 bases, and 6 bases lay outside the gene matches. The CDR3 is made up of 13 amino acids. Germline V gene data show CDR1 as SGDLS and CDR2 as YYNGEE. The entire variable domain, with the rest obtained from reference TRBV9 and TRBJ1-2, is as follows: DSGVTQTPKHLITATGQRVTLRCSPRSGDLSVYWYQQSLDQGLQFLIQYYNGEERAKGNILERFSAQQFPDLHSELNLSSLELGDSALYFCASSRGQEDGYTFGSGTRLTVV.

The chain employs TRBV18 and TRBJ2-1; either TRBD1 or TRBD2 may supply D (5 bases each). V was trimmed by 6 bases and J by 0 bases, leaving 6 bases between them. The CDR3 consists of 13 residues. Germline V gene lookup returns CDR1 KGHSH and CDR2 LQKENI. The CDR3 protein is CASSGGSYNEQFF. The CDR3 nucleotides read TGTGCCAGCTCTGGGGGCTCCTACAATGAGCAGTTCTTC. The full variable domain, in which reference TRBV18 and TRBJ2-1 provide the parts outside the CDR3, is NAGVMQNPRHLVRRRGQEARLRCSPMKGHSHVYWYRQLPEEGLKFMVYLQKENIIDESGMPKERFSAEFPKEGPSILRIQQVVRGDSAAYFCASSGGSYNEQFFGPGTRLTVL.

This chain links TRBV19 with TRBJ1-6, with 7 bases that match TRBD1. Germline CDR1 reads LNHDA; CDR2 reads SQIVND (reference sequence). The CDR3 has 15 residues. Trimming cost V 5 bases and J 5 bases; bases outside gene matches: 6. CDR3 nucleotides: TGTGCCAGTAGTTTGGACAGGACGAATAATTCACCCCTCCACTTT. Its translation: CASSLDRTNNSPLHF.

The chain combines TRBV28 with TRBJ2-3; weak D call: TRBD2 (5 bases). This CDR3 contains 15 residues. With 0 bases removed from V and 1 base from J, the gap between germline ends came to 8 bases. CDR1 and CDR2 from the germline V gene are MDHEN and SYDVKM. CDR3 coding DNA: TGTGCCAGCAGTTTATGGTCCGGGGGCACAGATACGCAGTATTTT. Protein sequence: CASSLWSGGTDTQYF.

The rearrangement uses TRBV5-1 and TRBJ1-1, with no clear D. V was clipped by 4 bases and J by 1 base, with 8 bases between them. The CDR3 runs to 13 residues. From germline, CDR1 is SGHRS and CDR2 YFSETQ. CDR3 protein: CASSEGTNTEAFF. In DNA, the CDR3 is TGCGCCAGCAGCGAGGGTACGAACACTGAAGCTTTCTTT.

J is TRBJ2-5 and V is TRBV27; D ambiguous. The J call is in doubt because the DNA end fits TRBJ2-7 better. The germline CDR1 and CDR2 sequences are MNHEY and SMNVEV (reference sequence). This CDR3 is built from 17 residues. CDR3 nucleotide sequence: TGTGCCAGCAGTTTATCGTCTCTCCCGGAGTCGACCTACGAGCAGTACTTC. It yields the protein CASSLSSLPESTYEQYF.

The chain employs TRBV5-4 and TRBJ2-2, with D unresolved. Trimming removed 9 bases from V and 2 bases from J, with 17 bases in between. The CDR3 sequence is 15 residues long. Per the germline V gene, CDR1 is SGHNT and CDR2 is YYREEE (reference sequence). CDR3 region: CATKAPGVNTGELFF. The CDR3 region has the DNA TGTGCCACCAAAGCCCCCGGAGTAAACACCGGGGAGCTGTTTTTT.

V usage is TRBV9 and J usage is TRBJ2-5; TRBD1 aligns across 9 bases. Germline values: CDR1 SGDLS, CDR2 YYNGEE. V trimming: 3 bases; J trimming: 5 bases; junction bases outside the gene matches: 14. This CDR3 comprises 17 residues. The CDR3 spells CASSGTGGSNGGETQYF. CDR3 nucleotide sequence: TGTGCCAGCAGCGGTACAGGGGGCTCCAATGGCGGGGAGACCCAGTACTTC.

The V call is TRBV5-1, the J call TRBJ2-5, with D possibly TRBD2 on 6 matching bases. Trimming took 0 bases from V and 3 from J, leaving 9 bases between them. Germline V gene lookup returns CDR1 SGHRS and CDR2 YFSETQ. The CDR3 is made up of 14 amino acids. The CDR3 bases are TGCGCCAGCAGCTTGGCCGGCGGGGAAGAGACCCAGTACTTC. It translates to CASSLAGGEETQYF.

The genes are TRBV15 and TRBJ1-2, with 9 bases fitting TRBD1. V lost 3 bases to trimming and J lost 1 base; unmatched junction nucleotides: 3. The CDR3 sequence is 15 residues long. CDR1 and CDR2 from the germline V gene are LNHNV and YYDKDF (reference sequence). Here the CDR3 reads CATSRGTGYNYGYTF. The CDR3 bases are TGTGCCACCAGCAGGGGGACAGGGTATAACTATGGCTACACCTTC.

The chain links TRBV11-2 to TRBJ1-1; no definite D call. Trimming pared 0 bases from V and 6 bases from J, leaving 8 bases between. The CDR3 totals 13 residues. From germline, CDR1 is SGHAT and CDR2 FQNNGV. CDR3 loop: CASSLDSWAEAFF. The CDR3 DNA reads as TGTGCCAGCAGCTTAGATAGCTGGGCTGAAGCTTTCTTT.

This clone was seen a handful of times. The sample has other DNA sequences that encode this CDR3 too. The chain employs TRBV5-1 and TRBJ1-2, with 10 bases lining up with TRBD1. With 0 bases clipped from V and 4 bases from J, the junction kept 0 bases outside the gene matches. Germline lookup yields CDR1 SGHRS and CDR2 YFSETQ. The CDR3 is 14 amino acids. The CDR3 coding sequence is TGCGCCAGCAGCTTGGGACAGGGGGCCTATGGCTACACCTTC. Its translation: CASSLGQGAYGYTF.

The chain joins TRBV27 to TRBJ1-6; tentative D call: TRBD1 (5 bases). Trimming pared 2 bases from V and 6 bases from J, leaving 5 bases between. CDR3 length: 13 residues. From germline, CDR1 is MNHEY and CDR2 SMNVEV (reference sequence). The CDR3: CASSLGGNSPLHF. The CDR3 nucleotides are TGTGCCAGCAGTTTAGGGGGTAATTCACCCCTCCACTTT.

The CDR3 bases are TGTGCCAGCAGTTTTTTGATAGGTTACGAGCAGTACTTC. It yields the protein CASSFLIGYEQYF. J is TRBJ2-7 and V is TRBV28, with no clear D. Germline V gene lookup returns CDR1 MDHEN and CDR2 SYDVKM. Trimming removed 3 bases at V and 4 bases at J, with 10 bases between. This CDR3 is built from 13 residues.

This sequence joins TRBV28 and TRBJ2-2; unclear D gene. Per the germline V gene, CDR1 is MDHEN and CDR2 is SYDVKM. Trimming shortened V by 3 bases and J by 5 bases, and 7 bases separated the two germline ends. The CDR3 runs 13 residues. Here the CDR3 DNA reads TGTGCCAGCAGTTTGTGGGGAACCGGGGAGCTGTTTTTT. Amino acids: CASSLWGTGELFF.

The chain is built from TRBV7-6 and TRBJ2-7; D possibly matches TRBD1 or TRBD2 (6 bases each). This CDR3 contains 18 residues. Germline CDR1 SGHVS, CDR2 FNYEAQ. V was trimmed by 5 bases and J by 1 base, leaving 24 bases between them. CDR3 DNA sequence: TGTGCCAGCAGCCTAGTTCCTCAGGGGCTAGGGAGGTCCTACGAGCAGTACTTC. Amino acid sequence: CASSLVPQGLGRSYEQYF.

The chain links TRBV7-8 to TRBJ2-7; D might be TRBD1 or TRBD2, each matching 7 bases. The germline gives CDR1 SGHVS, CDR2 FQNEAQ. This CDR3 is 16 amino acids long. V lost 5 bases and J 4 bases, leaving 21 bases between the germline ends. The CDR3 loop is CASSPPLREGAYEQYF. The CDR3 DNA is TGTGCCAGCAGCCCCCCCCTGAGGGAGGGGGCGTACGAGCAGTACTTC.

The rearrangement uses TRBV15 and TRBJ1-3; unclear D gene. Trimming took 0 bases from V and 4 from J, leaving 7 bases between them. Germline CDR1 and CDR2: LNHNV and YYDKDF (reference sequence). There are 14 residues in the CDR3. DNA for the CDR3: TGTGCCACCAGCAGAGATAAAGGGGGAAACACCATATATTTT. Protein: CATSRDKGGNTIYF.

CDR3 sequence (DNA): TGTGCCAGCAGCTTAAGGGACAGGGGGTCCTATGGCTACACCTTC. Translated: CASSLRDRGSYGYTF. The chain links TRBV7-9 to TRBJ1-2; 11 positions match TRBD1. Germline CDR1 is SEHNR and CDR2 is FQNEAQ (reference sequence). V trimming: 2 bases; J trimming: 4 bases; junction bases outside the gene matches: 3. The CDR3 has 15 amino acids. The full variable domain, completed using reference TRBV7-9 and TRBJ1-2, is DTGVSQNPRHKITKRGQNVTFRCDPISEHNRLYWYRQTLGQGPEFLTYFQNEAQLEKSRLLSDRFSAERPKGSFSTLEIQRTEQGDSAMYLCASSLRDRGSYGYTFGSGTRLTVV.

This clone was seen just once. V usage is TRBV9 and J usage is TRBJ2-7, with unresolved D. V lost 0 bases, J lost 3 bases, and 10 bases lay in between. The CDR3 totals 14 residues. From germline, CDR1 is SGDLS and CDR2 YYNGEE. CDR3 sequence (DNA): TGTGCCAGCAGCGTAGCTGACGGTGTCTACGAGCAGTACTTC. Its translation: CASSVADGVYEQYF.

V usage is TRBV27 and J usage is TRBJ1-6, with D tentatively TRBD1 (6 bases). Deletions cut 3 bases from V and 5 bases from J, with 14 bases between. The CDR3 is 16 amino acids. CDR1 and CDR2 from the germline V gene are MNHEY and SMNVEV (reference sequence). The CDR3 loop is CASSFLDSYNNSPLHF. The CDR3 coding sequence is TGTGCCAGCAGTTTCCTGGACAGCTATAATAATTCACCCCTCCACTTT.